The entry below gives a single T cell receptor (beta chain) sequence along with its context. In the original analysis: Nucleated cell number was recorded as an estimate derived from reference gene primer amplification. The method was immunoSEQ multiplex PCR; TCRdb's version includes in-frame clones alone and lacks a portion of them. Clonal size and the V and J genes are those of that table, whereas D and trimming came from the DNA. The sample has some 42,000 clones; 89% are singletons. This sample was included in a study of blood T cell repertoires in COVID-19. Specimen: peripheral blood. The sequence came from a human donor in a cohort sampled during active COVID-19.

The DNA of the CDR3 is TGTGCCAGCAGTTACTCGACAAACCAAGAGACCCAGTACTTC. It yields the protein CASSYSTNQETQYF. The gene calls are TRBV6-6 and TRBJ2-5; no reliable D call. Germline loops: CDR1 MNHNY, CDR2 SVGAGI (reference sequence). The CDR3 covers 14 residues. Trimming removed 0 bases from V and 0 bases from J, with 5 bases in between.